The next 8 T cell receptor beta chains were all read from a single sample in a study of post-analysis software for immune sequencing data. Study conclusions and caveats: Patients showed TRBV5-6, TRBV5-1 and TRBV20-1 among four to six TRBV segments more frequent than in controls.

These TCRs' antigens remain unknown. Unique molecular identifiers tagged the TCR beta cDNA libraries. TCRdb reprocessed the PCR reads with MiXCR, giving one entry per CDR3 protein. The sample holds about 570,000 distinct CDR3 sequences; approximately 31% are singletons and the top ten take about 5.6%. The specimen sequenced was blood. The source of these receptors is a girl aged 2 to 17 with multiple sclerosis.

The chain carries TRBV2 and TRBJ2-5; the D gene could be TRBD1 or TRBD2 (5 bases each). The V gene's germline CDR1 is SNHLY and CDR2 FYNNEI. V dropped 6 bases and J dropped 4 bases, with 21 bases sitting between them. The CDR3 length is 16 residues. The CDR3 DNA reads as TGTGCCAGCAGACACCGCAGTGGGGGAGCAGGAGAGACCCAGTACTTC. Its protein is CASRHRSGGAGETQYF.

As DNA, the CDR3 is TGCAGCGCCCCTGATAACCACGAGCAGTACTTC. Translation gives CSAPDNHEQYF. The chain employs TRBV20-1 and TRBJ2-7; D is ambiguous. The CDR3 consists of 11 residues. The V gene's germline CDR1 is DFQATT and CDR2 SNEGSKA (reference sequence).

Here the CDR3 DNA reads TGTGCCAGCAGCCAAGATAACGGGGGCCTCTCAAGGTTCTTC. Amino acid sequence: CASSQDNGGLSRFF. V usage is TRBV3-1 and J usage is TRBJ2-1; D tentatively fits TRBD1 or TRBD2 (6 bases each). Germline V lookup: CDR1 LGHDT, CDR2 YNNKEL (reference sequence). The CDR3 is 14 residues long. Trimming cost V 0 bases and J 15 bases, with 18 bases left between them.

This clonotype was observed a few times. This chain joins TRBV7-9 and TRBJ1-4; no clear D gene. Trimming took off 4 bases at V and 8 bases at J, with 23 bases between the two ends. CDR1 and CDR2 from the germline V gene are SEHNR and FQNEAQ (reference sequence). The CDR3 spans 17 residues. CDR3 sequence (DNA): TGTGCCAGCAGCTCCAATGGTGGGCGCCGGGGAGGGGAAAAACTGTTTTTT. It codes for CASSSNGGRRGGEKLFF.

This clonotype was seen only a few times. This chain's CDR3 is CASRRTELSNQPQHF. The CDR3 DNA reads as TGTGCCAGCAGACGGACGGAACTAAGCAATCAGCCCCAGCATTTT. This rearrangement joins TRBV6-5 to TRBJ1-5; D not certain. The V end was cut by 6 bases, the J end by 1 base, with 13 bases between. Per the germline V gene, CDR1 is MNHEY and CDR2 is SVGAGI. The length of the CDR3 is 15 residues.

This clonotype has more than one count but fewer than ten. The chain has TRBV20-1 and TRBJ1-2, with no clear D. The germline V gene encodes CDR1 DFQATT and CDR2 SNEGSKA (reference sequence). This CDR3 is built from 11 residues. The CDR3 loop reads CNAKSKGGYTF. The CDR3 DNA sequence: TGCAATGCGAAGTCCAAGGGCGGCTACACCTTC.

This sequence joins TRBV29-1 and TRBJ2-1; 7 positions match TRBD2. V shed 7 bases and J 7 bases; nucleotides not matched to a gene: 1. The germline V gene has CDR1 SQVTM and CDR2 ANQGSEA. The CDR3 is 10 residues long. CDR3 nucleotide sequence: TGCAGCGCGGGGGGAAATGAGCAGTTCTTC. Protein product: CSAGGNEQFF.

The V gene is TRBV9, the J gene TRBJ2-5, with no clear D. This CDR3 comprises 13 residues. CDR1 and CDR2 from the germline V gene are SGDLS and YYNGEE. Trimming removed 0 bases from V and 6 bases from J, with 9 bases in between. The CDR3 DNA is TGTGCCAGCAGCGTAGCTACATTTCAGACCCAGTACTTC. Residues: CASSVATFQTQYF.